The clone carrying this TCR beta chain appeared many times. Its antigen remains unidentified. The data belong to a study of T cells in Graves' hyperthyroidism and ophthalmopathy. In the study overall: Once the initial diagnosis was made, peripheral blood was obtained before any treatment. Notes on the study in general: Using 13 V-J features, a model discriminated ophthalmopathy from stable hyperthyroidism.

V lost 2 bases, J lost 0 bases, and 13 bases lay in between. The CDR3 is 16 amino acids. Germline CDR1 reads SEHNR; CDR2 reads FQNEAQ (reference sequence). The TCR beta CDR3 regions underwent amplification using RNA transcripts as the source. Researchers ran a first-round RT-PCR on the TCR CDR3 using the HTBI primer set. Each CDR3 protein is one row after TCRdb ran MiXCR on the multiplex PCR reads. The sample records about 400,000 distinct CDR3 sequences, over 12% being singletons. The clonotype originates from a man younger than 35 with Graves' ophthalmopathy. Sequencing was done on a sample of blood. The chain has TRBV7-9 and TRBJ2-5; D might be TRBD1 (5 bases). The CDR3: CASSLKYRSDQETQYF. In DNA, the CDR3 is TGTGCCAGCAGCTTAAAGTACAGGTCAGACCAAGAGACCCAGTACTTC. Combining the CDR3 with reference TRBV7-9 and TRBJ2-5 gives the whole variable domain DTGVSQNPRHKITKRGQNVTFRCDPISEHNRLYWYRQTLGQGPEFLTYFQNEAQLEKSRLLSDRFSAERPKGSFSTLEIQRTEQGDSAMYLCASSLKYRSDQETQYFGPGTRLLVL.